The 10 T cell receptor beta chains below all came from one sample that was sequenced in a study of chronic HIV infection and antiretroviral therapy. MiXCR, applied by TCRdb to the 5' RACE reads, yields one record per CDR3 protein. The sample includes about 31,000 distinct CDR3 sequences, roughly 9.1% of them seen just once. The sample consisted of peripheral blood. The receptor set was obtained from an adult who had HIV and had not received antiretroviral therapy, or was an uninfected healthy control (not recorded which).

There are many counts of this clonotype. This rearrangement joins TRBV11-2 to TRBJ1-1; D remains ambiguous. V gave up 4 bases and J gave up 6 bases, with 6 bases separating them. The germline CDR1 and CDR2 sequences are SGHAT and FQNNGV. This CDR3 contains 11 residues. CDR3 DNA: TGTGCCAGCAGCTCTCGGCCTGAAGCTTTCTTT. This codes for CASSSRPEAFF.

This clonotype was counted a few times. The chain carries TRBV3-1 and TRBJ2-1; D is unclear. The CDR3 spans 15 residues. Looked up from germline, CDR1 is LGHDT and CDR2 is YNNKEL (reference sequence). Trimming removed 4 bases from V and 3 bases from J, with 13 bases in between. CDR3 protein: CASSRGKIGYNEQFF. For the CDR3, the DNA is TGTGCCAGCAGCCGAGGTAAAATAGGCTACAATGAGCAGTTCTTC.

This clonotype was seen at least ten times. V usage is TRBV12-5 and J usage is TRBJ1-2, with 12 bases aligning to TRBD1. The CDR3 runs to 19 residues. Trimming at V came to 0 bases and at J to 2 bases, leaving 10 bases not matched to a gene. CDR1 is LGHNT, CDR2 FRNRAP, per germline. This CDR3 is CASGLVMPPGQGANYGYTF. The CDR3 DNA reads TGTGCTAGTGGTTTGGTAATGCCTCCGGGACAGGGGGCGAACTATGGCTACACCTTC.

This clonotype was recorded at least ten times. V usage is TRBV6-5 and J usage is TRBJ1-4; no clear D. The CDR3 consists of 15 residues. The V gene's germline CDR1 is MNHEY and CDR2 SVGAGI. V lost 4 bases to trimming and J lost 14 bases, with 23 bases between them. CDR3 DNA: TGTGCCAGCAGTTCCTCCGGAGGCCCGACGGGGTGGCTGTTTTTT. Its translation is CASSSSGGPTGWLFF.

This clonotype was counted ten times or more. V gene TRBV4-1 combines with J gene TRBJ1-1; 8 bases line up with TRBD1. Looked up from germline, CDR1 is MGHRA and CDR2 is YSYEKL. The CDR3 is 14 residues long. After removal of 5 bases from V and 6 bases from J, the junction contained 8 bases not matched to a gene. CDR3 in amino acids: CASSSGSDRAEAFF. CDR3 nucleotide sequence: TGCGCCAGCAGCTCCGGCTCGGACAGGGCTGAAGCTTTCTTT.

The rearrangement links TRBV7-9 to TRBJ1-5; 7 positions match TRBD1. Trimming at V came to 1 base and at J to 2 bases, leaving 8 bases not matched to a gene. CDR3 length equals 17 residues. CDR1 is SEHNR, CDR2 FQNEAQ, per germline (reference sequence). DNA of the CDR3: TGTGCCAGCAGCTTAGAGGGCAGGGGGAAGGGCAATCAGCCCCAGCATTTT. Its protein is CASSLEGRGKGNQPQHF.

The chain couples TRBV6-2 or TRBV6-3 to TRBJ2-4, with 10 bases matching TRBD2. The CDR3 covers 16 residues. V dropped 1 base and J dropped 7; count of bases not matched to a gene: 7. CDR1 is MNHEY and CDR2 is SVGEGT in the germline V gene. CDR3 sequence reads: CASSYFPSGGPNIQYF. In DNA, the CDR3 is TGTGCCAGCAGTTACTTTCCTAGCGGGGGACCTAACATTCAGTACTTC.

This clonotype was counted many times. The chain uses TRBV20-1 and TRBJ2-7; D might be TRBD1 (6 bases). CDR3 size: 13 residues. V was shortened by 6 bases and J by 3 bases, with 15 bases between the two germline ends. The germline gives CDR1 DFQATT, CDR2 SNEGSKA (reference sequence). CDR3 DNA sequence: TGCAGTGCCCCTGGGGACAATGTCTACGAGCAGTACTTC. It encodes CSAPGDNVYEQYF.

This clonotype was counted ten times or more. The J gene is TRBJ2-1, the V gene TRBV29-1, with TRBD1 matching 12 bases. V gave up 7 bases and J gave up 6 bases; unmatched junction bases: 7. CDR1 SQVTM and CDR2 ANQGSEA come from the germline V gene. CDR3 length: 14 amino acids. CDR3 region: CSGGGQGASNEQFF. CDR3 bases: TGCAGCGGGGGGGGACAGGGGGCGTCCAATGAGCAGTTCTTC.

This chain's CDR3 is CASSLEQGSLRHEQFF. The CDR3 nucleotides read TGTGCCAGCAGTTTAGAACAGGGGTCTCTTAGGCATGAGCAGTTCTTC. The genes are TRBV12-3 or TRBV12-4 and TRBJ2-1; 7 bases are shared with TRBD1. The J segment lost 8 bases and the V segment lost 1 base, leaving 11 bases of the junction unmatched. The CDR3 length is 16 residues.